The T cell receptor (beta chain) described here comes from a study of shared clonotypes between healthy human individuals. Sorted-subset replicate PCR reactions were performed with around 200 ng DNA, corresponding to tens of thousands of T cell genomes. Clones were sequenced by immunoSEQ multiplex PCR, and TCRdb holds only the in-frame ones, with some missing. Here the sample spans around 2.1 million clones, about 94% being singletons. Trimming took 6 bases from V and 10 from J; bases not matched to a gene: 9. Per germline, CDR1 SGHDT and CDR2 YYEEEE. This CDR3 region has 12 residues. The specimen was naive CD4+ T cells sorted from blood. The subset is: CD45RA+ positively selected. This TCR came from a man between 18 and 29 years old in good health. The chain joins TRBV5-6 to TRBJ1-1, with 7 bases aligning to TRBD1. The CDR3 nucleotides read TGTGCCAGCACCTCAGACAGGGTCGGAGCTTTCTTT. It yields the protein CASTSDRVGAFF.